The rows below give T cell receptor beta chains drawn from one sample of a study of PD-L1 blockade in urothelial cancer. Sequencing was performed with immunoSEQ multiplex PCR; in TCRdb, only in-frame clones are kept and a portion is missing. This table holds about 50,000 clones, approximately 86% found once. Here the sequenced sample was PBMCs, taken around atezolizumab (anti-PD-L1) treatment. The receptors shown here come from a man between 60 and 75 years old with urothelial cancer. Each CDR3 is given with its conserved first and last residue. Each record gives: D gene, clone size, J gene, V gene, CDR3 protein, CDR3 DNA. A D gene is named only where the DNA matches it firmly. Expanded clones are given a class, and other clones once, few, many or no size at all.

- | - | TRBJ2-7 | TRBV29-1 | CSVRRDLSYEQYF | TGCAGCGTTAGGCGGGACCTCTCCTACGAGCAGTACTTC
TRBD1 | - | TRBJ1-6 | TRBV7-6 | CASSLGNRGYNSPLHF | TGTGCCAGCAGCTTAGGAAACAGGGGGTATAATTCACCCCTCCACTTT
- | - | TRBJ2-7 | TRBV11-2 | CASSTGFSYEQYF | TGTGCCAGCAGCACCGGGTTCTCCTACGAGCAGTACTTC
TRBD1 | - | TRBJ2-1 | TRBV2 | CASTPGQPNNEQFF | TGTGCCAGCACACCGGGACAGCCTAACAATGAGCAGTTCTTC
TRBD1 | - | TRBJ2-1 | TRBV6-1 | CASSEKDRGNEQFF | TGTGCCAGCAGTGAAAAGGACAGGGGCAATGAGCAGTTCTTC
- | - | TRBJ2-7 | TRBV11-2 | CASSPDFHEQYF | TGTGCCAGCAGCCCGGACTTCCACGAGCAGTACTTC
TRBD1 | - | TRBJ2-7 | TRBV19 | CASSARQGSSYEQYF | TGTGCCAGTAGTGCCAGACAGGGGAGCTCCTACGAGCAGTACTTC
TRBD2 | - | TRBJ2-3 | TRBV7-9 | CASSFSGGPPGADTQYF | TGTGCCAGCAGCTTTAGCGGGGGGCCCCCGGGCGCAGATACGCAGTATTTT
- | - | TRBJ2-3 | TRBV5-1 | CASSLARGTDTQYF | TGCGCCAGCAGCTTGGCTCGGGGCACAGATACGCAGTATTTT
- | - | TRBJ2-1 | TRBV6-5 | CASSSEGEQFF | TGTGCCAGCAGTTCGGAGGGTGAGCAGTTCTTC
- | - | TRBJ1-4 | TRBV30 | CAWSVQIATNEKLFF | TGTGCCTGGAGTGTTCAGATTGCAACTAATGAAAAACTGTTTTTT
TRBD2 | - | TRBJ2-1 | TRBV5-4 | CASSSGLAGYNEQFF | TGTGCCAGCAGCTCTGGACTAGCGGGGTACAATGAGCAGTTCTTC
- | - | TRBJ1-2 | TRBV7-8 | CASSLEGSNYGYTF | TGTGCCAGCAGCTTAGAGGGGTCTAACTATGGCTACACCTTC
- | - | TRBJ1-2 | TRBV29-1 | CSVGSGYGYTF | TGCAGCGTTGGCAGCGGATATGGCTACACCTTC
TRBD1 | - | TRBJ2-3 | TRBV5-1 | CASSFGQATDTQYF | TGCGCCAGCAGCTTCGGACAGGCCACAGATACGCAGTATTTT
- | - | TRBJ2-7 | TRBV18 | CASSMYPPPNFYEQYF | TGTGCCAGCTCAATGTATCCTCCCCCTAACTTCTACGAGCAGTACTTC
TRBD1 | - | TRBJ1-1 | TRBV11-2 | CASRQGRNRLTTEAFF | TGTGCCAGCAGACAGGGGAGGAATAGGTTGACCACTGAAGCTTTCTTT
- | - | TRBJ1-1 | TRBV5-1 | CASSRGGASNTEAFF | TGCGCCAGCAGCAGGGGGGGGGCATCGAACACTGAAGCTTTCTTT
TRBD1 | once | TRBJ1-4 | TRBV15 | CATSRVGGGREKLFF | TGTGCCACCAGCAGAGTAGGAGGGGGCCGTGAAAAACTGTTTTTT
- | few | TRBJ1-6 | TRBV2 | CASSEQGKLLNSPLHF | TGTGCCAGCAGTGAACAGGGAAAGCTGCTGAATTCACCCCTCCACTTT
- | once | TRBJ2-7 | TRBV30 | CAWSVWGQYYEQYF | TGTGCCTGGAGTGTATGGGGGCAGTACTACGAGCAGTACTTC
TRBD2 | once | TRBJ2-3 | TRBV11-2 | CASSLTPASGRALNTQYF | TGTGCCAGCAGCTTGACTCCCGCTAGCGGGAGGGCCCTAAATACGCAGTATTTT
TRBD2 | - | TRBJ2-7 | TRBV4-2 | CASSQVGGRAKYEQYF | TGTGCCAGCAGCCAAGTTGGCGGGAGGGCCAAATACGAGCAGTACTTC
TRBD2 | - | TRBJ2-7 | TRBV5-1 | CASSRGLAAAYEQYF | TGCGCCAGCAGCCGGGGACTAGCGGCAGCCTACGAGCAGTACTTC
TRBD1 | - | TRBJ1-3 | TRBV4-1 | CASSRGPGGTGNTIYF | TGCGCCAGCAGCCGGGGACCAGGGGGCACTGGAAACACCATATATTTT
- | - | TRBJ1-1 | TRBV30 | CAWRDSTTRVGTEAFF | TGTGCCTGGAGGGATTCTACAACCAGGGTAGGCACTGAAGCTTTCTTT
- | - | TRBJ1-3 | TRBV9 | CASSRDTVVSGNTIYF | TGTGCCAGCAGCAGAGACACTGTAGTCTCTGGAAACACCATATATTTT
- | once | TRBJ1-1 | TRBV28 | CASTPSGVGNTEAFF | TGTGCCAGCACCCCTTCGGGGGTCGGGAACACTGAAGCTTTCTTT
- | - | TRBJ1-1 | TRBV2 | CASRESWNTEAFF | TGTGCCAGCAGGGAATCTTGGAACACTGAAGCTTTCTTT
TRBD2 | - | TRBJ2-2 | TRBV4-1 | CASGAREGTGELFF | TGCGCCAGCGGAGCGAGGGAGGGCACCGGGGAGCTGTTTTTT
- | - | TRBJ2-5 | TRBV14 | CASSQGAILTETQYF | TGTGCCAGCAGCCAAGGGGCGATTCTCACAGAGACCCAGTACTTC
- | few | TRBJ1-3 | TRBV12-5 | CASGLGQPGSGNTIYF | TGTGCTAGTGGCCTAGGACAGCCCGGCTCTGGAAACACCATATATTTT
- | once | TRBJ1-1 | TRBV19 | CASSIQGGNTEAFF | TGTGCCAGTAGTATACAGGGTGGTAACACTGAAGCTTTCTTT
TRBD2 | once | TRBJ2-1 | TRBV7-9 | CASSLTSGSISEQFF | TGTGCCAGCAGCTTGACTAGCGGGAGTATTTCTGAGCAGTTCTTC
- | - | TRBJ1-6 | TRBV9 | CASSPQGSYNSPLHF | TGTGCCAGCAGCCCACAGGGTTCCTATAATTCACCCCTCCACTTT
- | - | TRBJ1-1 | TRBV2 | CASSAAENTEAFF | TGTGCCAGCAGTGCCGCAGAGAACACTGAAGCTTTCTTT
TRBD1 | - | TRBJ1-5 | TRBV19 | CASRKDRALNQPQHF | TGTGCCAGTAGAAAAGACAGGGCACTAAATCAGCCCCAGCATTTT
- | once | TRBJ1-1 | TRBV6-5 | CATKGEQNTEAFF | TGTGCCACAAAGGGGGAGCAGAACACTGAAGCTTTCTTT
- | - | TRBJ1-1 | TRBV7-2 | CASSTKTGMNTEAFF | TGTGCCAGCAGCACTAAAACAGGCATGAACACTGAAGCTTTCTTT
- | - | TRBJ2-7 | TRBV9 | CASRRRYSYEQYF | TGTGCCAGCAGACGCAGGTACTCCTACGAGCAGTACTTC
TRBD1 | - | TRBJ1-4 | TRBV25-1 | CASSEFGRGRREKLFF | TGTGCCAGCAGTGAGTTTGGCAGGGGGCGCAGGGAAAAACTGTTTTTT
- | - | TRBJ1-2 | TRBV7-2 | CASSPSSGGVGGYTF | TGTGCCAGCAGCCCCAGCAGCGGGGGCGTAGGGGGCTACACCTTC